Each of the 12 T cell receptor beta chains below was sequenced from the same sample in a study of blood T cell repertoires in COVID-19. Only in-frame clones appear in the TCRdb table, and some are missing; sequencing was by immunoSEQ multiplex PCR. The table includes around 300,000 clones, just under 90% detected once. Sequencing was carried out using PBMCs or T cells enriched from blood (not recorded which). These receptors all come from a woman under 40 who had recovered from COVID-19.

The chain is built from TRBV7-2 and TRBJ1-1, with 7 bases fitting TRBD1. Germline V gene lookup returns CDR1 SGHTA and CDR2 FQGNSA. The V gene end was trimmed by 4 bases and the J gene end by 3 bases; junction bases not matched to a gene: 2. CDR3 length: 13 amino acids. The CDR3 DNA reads TGTGCCAGCAGCTCGACAGGGTACACTGAAGCTTTCTTT. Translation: CASSSTGYTEAFF.

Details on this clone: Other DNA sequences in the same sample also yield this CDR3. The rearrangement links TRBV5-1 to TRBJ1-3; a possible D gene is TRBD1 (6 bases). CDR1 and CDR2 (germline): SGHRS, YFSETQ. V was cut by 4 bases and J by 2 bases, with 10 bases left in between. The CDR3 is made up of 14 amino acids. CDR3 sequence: CASSLGTTGNTIYF. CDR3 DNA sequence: TGCGCCAGCAGCCTCGGGACAACTGGAAACACCATATATTTT.

In nucleotides, the CDR3 is TGTGCCAGCAGCTGGGGCAGGTCCGGCAATCAGCCCCAGCATTTT. Translating it yields CASSWGRSGNQPQHF. The genes are TRBV13 and TRBJ1-5; D is possibly TRBD1 (5 bases). The CDR3 extends over 15 amino acids. Germline CDR1 and CDR2: PRHDT and FYEKMQ (reference sequence). V was cut by 4 bases and J by 2 bases, with 12 bases left in between.

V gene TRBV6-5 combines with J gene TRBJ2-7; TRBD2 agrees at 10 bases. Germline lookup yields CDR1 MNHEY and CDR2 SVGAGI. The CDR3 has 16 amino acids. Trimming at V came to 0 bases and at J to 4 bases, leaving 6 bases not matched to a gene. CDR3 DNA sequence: TGTGCCAGCAGTTACTCTCCTAGCGGGAGCCTTTACGAGCAGTACTTC. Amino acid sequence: CASSYSPSGSLYEQYF.

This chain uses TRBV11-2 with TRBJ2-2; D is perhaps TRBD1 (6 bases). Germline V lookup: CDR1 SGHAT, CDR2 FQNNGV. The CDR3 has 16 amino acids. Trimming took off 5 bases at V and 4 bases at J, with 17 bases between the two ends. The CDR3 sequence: CASSPMHRDGTGELFF. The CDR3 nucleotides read TGTGCCAGCAGCCCCATGCACAGGGATGGCACCGGGGAGCTGTTTTTT.

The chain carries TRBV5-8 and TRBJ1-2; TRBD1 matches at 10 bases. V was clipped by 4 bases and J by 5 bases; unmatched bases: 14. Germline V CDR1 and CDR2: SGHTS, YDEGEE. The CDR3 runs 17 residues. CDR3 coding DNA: TGTGCCAGCAGCCCGGAGACAGGGGGCGTTTCGTCTTATGGCTACACCTTC. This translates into CASSPETGGVSSYGYTF.

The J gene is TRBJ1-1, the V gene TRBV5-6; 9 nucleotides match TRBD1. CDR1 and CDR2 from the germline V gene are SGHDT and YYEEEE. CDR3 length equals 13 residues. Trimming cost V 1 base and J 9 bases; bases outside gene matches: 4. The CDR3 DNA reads TGTGCCAGCAGCTTGTACAGGGGGCAGCAAGCTTTCTTT. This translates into CASSLYRGQQAFF.

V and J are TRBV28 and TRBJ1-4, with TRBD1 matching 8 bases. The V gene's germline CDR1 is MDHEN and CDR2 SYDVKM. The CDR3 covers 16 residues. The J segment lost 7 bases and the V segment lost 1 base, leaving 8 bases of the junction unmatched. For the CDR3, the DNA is TGTGCCAGCAGTTTATTCGCACAGGGGGTAGGTGAAAAACTGTTTTTT. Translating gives CASSLFAQGVGEKLFF.

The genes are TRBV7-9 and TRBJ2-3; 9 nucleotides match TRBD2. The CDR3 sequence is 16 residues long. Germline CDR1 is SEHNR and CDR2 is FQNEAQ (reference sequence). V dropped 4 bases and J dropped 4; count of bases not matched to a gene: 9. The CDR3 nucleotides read TGTGCCAGCAGCTCCTATGGGACTAGCAGGGCAGATACGCAGTATTTT. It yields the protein CASSSYGTSRADTQYF.

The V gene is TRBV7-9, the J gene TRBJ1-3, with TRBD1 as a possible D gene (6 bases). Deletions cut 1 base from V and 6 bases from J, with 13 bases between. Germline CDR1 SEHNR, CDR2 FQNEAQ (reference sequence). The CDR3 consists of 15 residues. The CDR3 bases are TGTGCCAGCAGCTTAGAGTCAGGGGTGGCAAACACCATATATTTT. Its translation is CASSLESGVANTIYF.

Here the CDR3 DNA reads TGTGCCAGTAACCCCAAAATGACAGCCACGCATGGCTACACCTTC. Translated: CASNPKMTATHGYTF. This chain connects TRBV19 to TRBJ1-2; the D gene is possibly TRBD1 (5 bases). This CDR3 has 15 residues. Germline lookup yields CDR1 LNHDA and CDR2 SQIVND (reference sequence). V lost 7 bases and J lost 6, with 21 bases in between.

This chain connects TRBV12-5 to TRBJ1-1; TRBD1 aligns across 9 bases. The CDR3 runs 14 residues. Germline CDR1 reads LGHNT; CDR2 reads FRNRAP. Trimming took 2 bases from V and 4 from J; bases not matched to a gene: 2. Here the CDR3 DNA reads TGTGCTAGTGGTTTGAAGACAGGGGGCACTGAAGCTTTCTTT. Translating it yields CASGLKTGGTEAFF.